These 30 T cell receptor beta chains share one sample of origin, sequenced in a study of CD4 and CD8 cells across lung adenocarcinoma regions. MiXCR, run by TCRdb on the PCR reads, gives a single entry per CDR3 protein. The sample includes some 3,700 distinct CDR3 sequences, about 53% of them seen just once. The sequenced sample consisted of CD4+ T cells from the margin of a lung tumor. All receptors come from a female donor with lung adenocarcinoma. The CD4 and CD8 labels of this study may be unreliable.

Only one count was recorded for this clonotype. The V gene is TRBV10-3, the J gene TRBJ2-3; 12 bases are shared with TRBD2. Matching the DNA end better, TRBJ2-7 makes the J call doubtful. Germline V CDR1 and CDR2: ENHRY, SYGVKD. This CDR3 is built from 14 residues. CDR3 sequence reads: CATRLAGAKDTQYF. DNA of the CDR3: TGTGCCACCCGACTAGCGGGGGCCAAAGATACGCAGTACTTC.

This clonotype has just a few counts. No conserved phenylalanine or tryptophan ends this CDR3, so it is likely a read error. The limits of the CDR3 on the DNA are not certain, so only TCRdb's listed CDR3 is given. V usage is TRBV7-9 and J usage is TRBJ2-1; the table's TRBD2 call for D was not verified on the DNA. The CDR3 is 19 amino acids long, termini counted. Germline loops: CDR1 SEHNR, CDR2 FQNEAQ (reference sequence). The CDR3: CAVSQGSLSYCFLAAMPSP.

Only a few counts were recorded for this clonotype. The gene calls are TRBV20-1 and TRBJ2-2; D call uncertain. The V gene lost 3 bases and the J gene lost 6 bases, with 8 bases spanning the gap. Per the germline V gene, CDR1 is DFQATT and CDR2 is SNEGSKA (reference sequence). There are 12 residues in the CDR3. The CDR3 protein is CSASRSPGELFF. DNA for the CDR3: TGCAGTGCTAGTAGGTCCCCCGGGGAGCTGTTTTTT.

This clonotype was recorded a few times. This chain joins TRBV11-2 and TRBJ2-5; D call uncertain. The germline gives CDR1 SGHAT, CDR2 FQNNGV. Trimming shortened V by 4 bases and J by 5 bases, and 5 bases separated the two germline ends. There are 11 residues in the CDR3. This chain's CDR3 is CASSSWETQYF. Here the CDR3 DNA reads TGTGCCAGCAGCTCGTGGGAGACCCAGTACTTC.

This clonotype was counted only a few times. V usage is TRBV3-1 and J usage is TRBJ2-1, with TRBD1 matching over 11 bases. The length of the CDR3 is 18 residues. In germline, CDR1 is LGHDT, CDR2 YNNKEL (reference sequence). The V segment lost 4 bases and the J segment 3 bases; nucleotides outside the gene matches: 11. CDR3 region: CASSPRWGGTGGYNEQFF. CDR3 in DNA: TGTGCCAGCAGCCCAAGATGGGGGGGGACAGGGGGCTACAATGAGCAGTTCTTC.

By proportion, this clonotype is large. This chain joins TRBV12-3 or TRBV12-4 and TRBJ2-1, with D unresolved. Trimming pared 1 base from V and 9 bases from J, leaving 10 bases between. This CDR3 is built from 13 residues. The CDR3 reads CASSLETAFEQFF. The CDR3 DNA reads TGTGCCAGCAGTTTAGAAACAGCCTTTGAGCAGTTCTTC.

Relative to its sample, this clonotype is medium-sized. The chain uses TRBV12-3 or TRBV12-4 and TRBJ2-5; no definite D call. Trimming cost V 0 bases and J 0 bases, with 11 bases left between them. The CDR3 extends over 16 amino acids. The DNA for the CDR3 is TGTGCCAGCAGTTTAGCCGCCTTGGGGTACCAAGAGACCCAGTACTTC. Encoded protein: CASSLAALGYQETQYF.

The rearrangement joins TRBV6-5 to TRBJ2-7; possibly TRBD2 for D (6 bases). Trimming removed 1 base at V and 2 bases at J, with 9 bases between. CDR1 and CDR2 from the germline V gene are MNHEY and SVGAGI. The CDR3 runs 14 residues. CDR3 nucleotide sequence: TGTGCCAGCAGTTACTTCGGGAGCGCCTACGAGCAGTACTTC. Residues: CASSYFGSAYEQYF.

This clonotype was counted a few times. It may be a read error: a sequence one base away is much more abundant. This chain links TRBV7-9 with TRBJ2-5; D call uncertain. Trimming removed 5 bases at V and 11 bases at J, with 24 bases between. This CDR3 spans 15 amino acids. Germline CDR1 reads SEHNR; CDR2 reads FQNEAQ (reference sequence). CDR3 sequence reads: CASSLRRAPYNEQYF. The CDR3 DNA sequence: TGTGCCAGCAGCCTAAGAAGGGCGCCGTACAATGAGCAGTACTTC.

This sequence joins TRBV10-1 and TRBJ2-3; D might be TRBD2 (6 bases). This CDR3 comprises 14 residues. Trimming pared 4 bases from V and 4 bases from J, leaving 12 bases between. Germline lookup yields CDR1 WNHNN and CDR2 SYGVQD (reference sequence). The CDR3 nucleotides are TGCGCCAGCAGTGGCGGAACTAGCCCAGATACGCAGTATTTT. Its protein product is CASSGGTSPDTQYF.

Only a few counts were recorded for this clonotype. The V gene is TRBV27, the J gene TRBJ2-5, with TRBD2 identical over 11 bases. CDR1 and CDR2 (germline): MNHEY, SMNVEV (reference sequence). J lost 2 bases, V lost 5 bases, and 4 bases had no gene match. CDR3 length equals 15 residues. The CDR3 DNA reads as TGTGCCAGCAGTCGCCGGACTAGCGGGCAAGAGACCCAGTACTTC. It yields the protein CASSRRTSGQETQYF.

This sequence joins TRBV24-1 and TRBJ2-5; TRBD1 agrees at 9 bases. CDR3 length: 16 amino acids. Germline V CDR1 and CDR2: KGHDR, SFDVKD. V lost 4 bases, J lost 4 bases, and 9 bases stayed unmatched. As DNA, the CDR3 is TGTGCCACCAGTGACGCCGGGACAGGGAAAAGAGAGACCCAGTACTTC. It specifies CATSDAGTGKRETQYF.

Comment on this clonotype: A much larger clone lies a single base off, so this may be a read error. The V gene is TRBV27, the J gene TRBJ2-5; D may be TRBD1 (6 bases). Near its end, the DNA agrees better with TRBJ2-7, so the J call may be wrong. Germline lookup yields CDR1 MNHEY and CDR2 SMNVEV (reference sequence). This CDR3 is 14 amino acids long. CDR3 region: CANSFGRGYYEQYF. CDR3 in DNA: TGTGCCAACAGTTTTGGTAGGGGGTACTACGAGCAGTACTTC.

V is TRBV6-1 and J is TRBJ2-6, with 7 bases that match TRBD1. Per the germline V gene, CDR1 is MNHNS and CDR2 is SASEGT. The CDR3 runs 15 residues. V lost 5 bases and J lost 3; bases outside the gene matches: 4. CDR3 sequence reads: CASSNTGVGANVLTF. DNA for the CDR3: TGTGCCAGCAGTAATACAGGGGTTGGGGCCAACGTCCTGACTTTC.

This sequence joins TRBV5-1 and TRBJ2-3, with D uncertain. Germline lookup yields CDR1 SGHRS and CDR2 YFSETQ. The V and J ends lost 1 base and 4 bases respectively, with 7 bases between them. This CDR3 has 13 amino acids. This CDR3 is CASSLSAADTQYF. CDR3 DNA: TGCGCCAGCAGCTTGAGCGCTGCAGATACGCAGTATTTT.

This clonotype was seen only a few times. The CDR3 region is CASSTRGRVVGELFF. The CDR3 DNA reads as TGTGCCAGCAGCACCCGCGGCCGTGTGGTGGGGGAGCTGTTTTTT. The V call is TRBV7-2, the J call TRBJ2-2; no clear D gene. CDR3 length: 15 amino acids. V shed 5 bases and J shed 8 bases, with 18 bases lying between them. The germline V gene encodes CDR1 SGHTA and CDR2 FQGNSA.

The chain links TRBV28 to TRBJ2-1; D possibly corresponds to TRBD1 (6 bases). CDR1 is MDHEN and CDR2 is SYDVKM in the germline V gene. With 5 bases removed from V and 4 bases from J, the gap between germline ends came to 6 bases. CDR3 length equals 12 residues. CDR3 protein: CASSTGYNEQFF. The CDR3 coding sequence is TGTGCCAGCAGTACAGGGTACAATGAGCAGTTCTTC.

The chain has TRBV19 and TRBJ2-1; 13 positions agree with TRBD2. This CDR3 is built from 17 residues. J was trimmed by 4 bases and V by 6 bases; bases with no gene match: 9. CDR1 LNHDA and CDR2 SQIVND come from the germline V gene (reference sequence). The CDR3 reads CASSPTTSGRSYNEQFF. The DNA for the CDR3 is TGTGCCAGTAGCCCGACGACTAGCGGGAGGAGTTACAATGAGCAGTTCTTC.

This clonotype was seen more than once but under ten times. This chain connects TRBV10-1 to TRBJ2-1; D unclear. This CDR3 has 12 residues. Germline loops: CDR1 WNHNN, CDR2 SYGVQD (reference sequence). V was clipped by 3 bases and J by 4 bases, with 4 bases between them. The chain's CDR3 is CASSDGYNEQFF. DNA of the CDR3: TGCGCCAGCAGTGACGGGTACAATGAGCAGTTCTTC.

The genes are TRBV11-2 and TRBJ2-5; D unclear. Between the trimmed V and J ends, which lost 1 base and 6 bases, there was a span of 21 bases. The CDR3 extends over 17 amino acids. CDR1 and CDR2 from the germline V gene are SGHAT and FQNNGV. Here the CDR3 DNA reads TGTGCCAGCAGCTTAGCCTCCGCCGGGCCTACACCAAAGACCCAGTACTTC. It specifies CASSLASAGPTPKTQYF.

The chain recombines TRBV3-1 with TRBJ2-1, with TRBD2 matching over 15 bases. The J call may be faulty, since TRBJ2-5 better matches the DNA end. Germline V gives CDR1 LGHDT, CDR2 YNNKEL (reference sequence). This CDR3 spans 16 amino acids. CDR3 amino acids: CASTPGLAGGGETQYF. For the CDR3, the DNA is TGTGCCAGCACCCCGGGACTAGCGGGAGGAGGTGAGACCCAGTACTTC.

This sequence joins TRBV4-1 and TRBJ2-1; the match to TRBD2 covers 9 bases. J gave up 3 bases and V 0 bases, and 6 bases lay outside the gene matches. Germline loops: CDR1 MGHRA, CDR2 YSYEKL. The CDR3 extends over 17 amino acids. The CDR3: CASSQEGDSGGYNEQFF. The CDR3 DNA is TGCGCCAGCAGCCAAGAAGGAGATAGCGGGGGCTACAATGAGCAGTTCTTC.

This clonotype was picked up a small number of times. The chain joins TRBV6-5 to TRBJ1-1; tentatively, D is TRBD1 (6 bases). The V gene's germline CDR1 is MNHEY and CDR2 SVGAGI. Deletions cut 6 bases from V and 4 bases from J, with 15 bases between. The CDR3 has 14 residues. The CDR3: CASSYRDGTTEAFF. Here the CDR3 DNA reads TGTGCCAGCAGCTACAGGGATGGGACCACTGAAGCTTTCTTT.

This CDR3 reads CASKYGTDIQYF. The CDR3 DNA is TGTGCCAGCAAATATGGGACGGACATTCAGTACTTC. This chain uses TRBV6-2 or TRBV6-3 with TRBJ2-4; D may correspond to TRBD1 or TRBD2 (5 bases each). CDR3 length: 12 residues. Per germline, CDR1 MNHEY and CDR2 SVGEGT. The germline V and J ends were trimmed by 7 bases and 8 bases, with 12 bases remaining between them.

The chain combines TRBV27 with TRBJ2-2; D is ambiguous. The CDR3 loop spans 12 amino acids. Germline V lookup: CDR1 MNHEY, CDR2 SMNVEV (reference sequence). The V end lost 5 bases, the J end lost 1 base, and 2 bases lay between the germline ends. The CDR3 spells CASSQNTGELFF. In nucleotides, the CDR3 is TGTGCCAGCAGTCAGAACACCGGGGAGCTGTTTTTT.

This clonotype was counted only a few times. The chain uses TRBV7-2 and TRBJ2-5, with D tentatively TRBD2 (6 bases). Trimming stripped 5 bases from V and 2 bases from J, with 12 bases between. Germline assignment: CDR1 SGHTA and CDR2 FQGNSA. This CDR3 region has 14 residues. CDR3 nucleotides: TGTGCCAGCAGCACGGGAGTAGGGCAAGAGACCCAGTACTTC. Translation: CASSTGVGQETQYF.

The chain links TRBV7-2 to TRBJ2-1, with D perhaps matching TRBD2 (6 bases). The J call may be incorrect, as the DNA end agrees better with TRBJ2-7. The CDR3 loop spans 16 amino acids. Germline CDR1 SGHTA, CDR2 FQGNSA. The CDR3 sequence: CASSLGVGGITYEQYF. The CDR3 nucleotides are TGTGCCAGCAGCTTAGGGGTGGGCGGGATAACCTACGAGCAGTACTTC.

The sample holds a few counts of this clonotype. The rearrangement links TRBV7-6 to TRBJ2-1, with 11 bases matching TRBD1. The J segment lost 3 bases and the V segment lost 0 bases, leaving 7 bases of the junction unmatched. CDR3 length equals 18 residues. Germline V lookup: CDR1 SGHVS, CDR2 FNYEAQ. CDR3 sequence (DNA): TGTGCCAGCAGCTTAGCGCGCTTTGGGACAGGGGGCTACAATGAGCAGTTCTTC. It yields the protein CASSLARFGTGGYNEQFF.

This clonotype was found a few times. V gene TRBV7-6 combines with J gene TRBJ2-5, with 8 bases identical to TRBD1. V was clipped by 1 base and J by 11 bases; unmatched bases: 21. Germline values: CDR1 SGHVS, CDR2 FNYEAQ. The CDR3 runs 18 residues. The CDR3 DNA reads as TGTGCCAGCAGCTTAGATTACGCCGGGGACAGGACTCTTAGGGAGCAGTACTTC. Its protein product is CASSLDYAGDRTLREQYF.

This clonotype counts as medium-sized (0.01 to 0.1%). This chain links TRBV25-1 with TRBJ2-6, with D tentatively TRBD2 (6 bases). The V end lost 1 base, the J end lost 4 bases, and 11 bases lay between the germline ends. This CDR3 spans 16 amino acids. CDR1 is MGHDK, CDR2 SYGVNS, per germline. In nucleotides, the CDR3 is TGTGCCAGCAGTGAATCATGGGGGGACGGGGCCAACGTCCTGACTTTC. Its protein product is CASSESWGDGANVLTF. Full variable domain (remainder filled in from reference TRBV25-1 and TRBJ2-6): EADIYQTPRYLVIGTGKKITLECSQTMGHDKMYWYQQDPGMELHLIHYSYGVNSTEKGDLSSESTVSRIRTEHFPLTLESARPSHTSQYLCASSESWGDGANVLTFGAGSRLTVL.